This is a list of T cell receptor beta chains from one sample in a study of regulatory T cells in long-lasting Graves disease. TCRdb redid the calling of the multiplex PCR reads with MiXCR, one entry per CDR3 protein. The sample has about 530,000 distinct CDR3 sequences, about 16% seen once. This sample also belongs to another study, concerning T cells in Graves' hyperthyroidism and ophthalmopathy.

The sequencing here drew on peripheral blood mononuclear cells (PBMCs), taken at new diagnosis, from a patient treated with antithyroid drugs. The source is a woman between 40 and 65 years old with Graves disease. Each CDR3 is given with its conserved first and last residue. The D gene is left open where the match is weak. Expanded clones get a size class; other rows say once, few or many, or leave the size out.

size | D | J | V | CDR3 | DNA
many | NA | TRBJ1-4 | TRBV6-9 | CASRDTQFEKLFF | TGTGCCAGCCGGGACACGCAATTCGAAAAACTGTTTTTT
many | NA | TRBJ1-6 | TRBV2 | CASSPGLNSPLHF | TGTGCCAGCAGTCCTGGGCTGAATTCACCCCTCCACTTT
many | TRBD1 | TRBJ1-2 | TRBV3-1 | CASSIDRGPYGYTF | TGTGCCAGCTCGATCGACAGGGGCCCATATGGCTACACCTTC
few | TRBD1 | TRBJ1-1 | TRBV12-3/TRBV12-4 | CASSLQGGLNTEAFF | TGTGCCAGCAGTTTGCAGGGGGGCCTGAACACTGAAGCTTTCTTT
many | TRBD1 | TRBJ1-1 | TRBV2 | CASNPGTGYAEAFF | TGTGCCAGCAATCCCGGGACAGGGTACGCTGAAGCTTTCTTT
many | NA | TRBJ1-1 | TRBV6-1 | CASSEDSRVNTEAFF | TGTGCCAGCAGTGAGGACAGCAGGGTGAACACTGAAGCTTTCTTT
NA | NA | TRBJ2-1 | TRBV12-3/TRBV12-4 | CASSFRGRNEQFF | TGTGCCAGCAGTTTCAGGGGTAGGAACGAGCAGTTCTTC
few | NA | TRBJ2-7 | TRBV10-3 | CAISEVGITYEQYF | TGTGCCATCAGTGAAGTCGGAATCACCTACGAGCAGTACTTC
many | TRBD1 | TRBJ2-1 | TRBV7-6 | CASSLLGQGARDEQFF | TGTGCCAGCAGCTTACTAGGGCAGGGGGCAAGAGATGAGCAGTTCTTC
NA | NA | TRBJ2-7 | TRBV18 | CASSPVPWPEAYEQYF | TGTGCCAGCTCACCGGTTCCTTGGCCGGAGGCCTACGAGCAGTACTTC
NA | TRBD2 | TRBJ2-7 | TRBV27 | CASSFRTSGNNEQYF | TGTGCCAGCAGTTTTCGGACTAGCGGGAACAACGAGCAGTACTTC
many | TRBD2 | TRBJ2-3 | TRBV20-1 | CSARGQRGVTDTQYF | TGCAGTGCTAGAGGTCAGCGGGGGGTCACAGATACGCAGTATTTT
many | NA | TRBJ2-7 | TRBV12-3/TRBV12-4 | CASSLEDGPSYEQYF | TGTGCCAGCAGTTTAGAGGACGGCCCCTCCTACGAGCAGTACTTC
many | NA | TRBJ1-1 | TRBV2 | CASRDSSMNTEAFF | TGTGCCAGCAGGGACAGTTCTATGAACACTGAAGCTTTCTTT
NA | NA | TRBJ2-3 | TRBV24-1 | CATSDGGHLTDTQYF | TGTGCCACCAGTGATGGAGGACACCTCACAGATACGCAGTATTTT
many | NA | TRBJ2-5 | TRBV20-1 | CSAISGHHQETQYF | TGCAGTGCTATCTCCGGACACCATCAAGAGACCCAGTACTTC
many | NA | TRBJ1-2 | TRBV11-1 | CASSPLAGSYGYTF | TGTGCCAGCAGTCCGTTGGCAGGGAGCTATGGCTACACCTTC
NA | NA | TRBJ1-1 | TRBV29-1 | CSVEGQYVTEAFF | TGCAGCGTTGAAGGGCAATATGTCACTGAAGCTTTCTTT
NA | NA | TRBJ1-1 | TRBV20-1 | CSARDSGTPEAFF | TGCAGTGCTAGAGATTCAGGGACCCCCGAAGCTTTCTTT
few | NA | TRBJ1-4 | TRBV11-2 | CASSLGDRRNEKLFF | TGTGCCAGCAGCTTAGGTGACAGAAGGAATGAAAAACTGTTTTTT
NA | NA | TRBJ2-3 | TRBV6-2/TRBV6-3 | CASSYFRDRPDTQYF | TGTGCCAGCAGTTATTTCCGGGACCGGCCAGATACGCAGTATTTT
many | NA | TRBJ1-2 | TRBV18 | CASSPTPDVYGYTF | TGTGCCAGCTCACCCACACCTGACGTCTATGGCTACACCTTC
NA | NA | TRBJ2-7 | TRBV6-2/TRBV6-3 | CATGVGSSYKQYF | TGTGCCACCGGGGTGGGGTCTTCCTACAAGCAGTACTTC
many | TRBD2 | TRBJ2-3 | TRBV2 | CASDGMSGGADTQYF | TGTGCCAGCGATGGAATGAGCGGGGGTGCAGATACGCAGTATTTT
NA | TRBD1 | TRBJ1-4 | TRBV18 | CASSPPGQGISEKLFF | TGTGCCAGCTCACCACCGGGACAGGGGATTAGTGAAAAACTGTTTTTT
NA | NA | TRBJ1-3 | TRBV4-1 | CASSQEEAFSGNTIYF | TGCGCCAGCAGCCAAGAAGAGGCATTCTCTGGAAACACCATATATTTT
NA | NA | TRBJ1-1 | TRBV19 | CASSIRGADTEAFF | TGTGCCAGTAGTATCCGGGGGGCTGATACTGAAGCTTTCTTT
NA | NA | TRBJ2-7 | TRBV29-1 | CSVASPSSYEQYF | TGCAGCGTTGCTAGTCCTAGCTCCTACGAGCAGTACTTC
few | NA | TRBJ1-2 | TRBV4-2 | CASSQPQTLLSFTF | TGTGCCAGCAGCCAACCGCAAACGCTCTTATCTTTCACCTTC
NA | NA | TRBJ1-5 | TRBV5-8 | CASSLVRSNQPQHF | TGTGCCAGCAGCTTGGTCCGGAGCAATCAGCCCCAGCATTTT
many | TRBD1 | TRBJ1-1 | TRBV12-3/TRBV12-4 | CASRSQGGETEAFF | TGTGCCAGCAGATCACAGGGGGGGGAGACTGAAGCTTTCTTT
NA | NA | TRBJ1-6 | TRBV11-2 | CASSPGQDGSPLHF | TGTGCCAGCAGCCCCGGTCAGGACGGTTCACCCCTCCACTTT
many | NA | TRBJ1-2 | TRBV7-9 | CASSAADGVYVGYTF | TGTGCCAGCAGCGCAGCCGACGGAGTTTATGTTGGCTACACCTTC
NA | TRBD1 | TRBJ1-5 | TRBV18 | CASSPGTDMFPQHF | TGTGCCAGCTCACCTGGGACAGACATGTTTCCCCAGCATTTT
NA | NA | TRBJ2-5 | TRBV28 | CASSSDRAGGETQYF | TGTGCCAGCAGCTCAGACAGAGCCGGAGGAGAGACCCAGTACTTC
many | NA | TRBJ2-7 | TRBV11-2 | CASSFPGTTYEQYF | TGTGCCAGCAGCTTCCCAGGTACAACCTACGAGCAGTACTTC
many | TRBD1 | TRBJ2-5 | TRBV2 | CASSEQGVRETQYF | TGTGCCAGCAGTGAGCAGGGGGTCCGGGAGACCCAGTACTTC
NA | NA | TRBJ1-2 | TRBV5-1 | CASSLAFNNIYGYTF | TGCGCCAGCAGCTTGGCCTTTAACAATATCTATGGCTACACCTTC
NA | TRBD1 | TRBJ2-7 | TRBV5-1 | CASSPTGTGATYEQYF | TGCGCCAGCAGCCCTACCGGGACAGGGGCGACCTACGAGCAGTACTTC
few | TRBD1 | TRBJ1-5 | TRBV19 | CASTPGGLSDGNQPQHF | TGTGCCAGTACTCCAGGGGGCTTATCAGATGGCAATCAGCCCCAGCATTTT
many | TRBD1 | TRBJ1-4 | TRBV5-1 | CASSFGQGFGTNEKLFF | TGCGCCAGCAGCTTTGGACAGGGTTTTGGAACTAATGAAAAACTGTTTTTT
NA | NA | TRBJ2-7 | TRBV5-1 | CASSLFGGTYELYF | TGCGCCAGCAGCTTGTTTGGGGGGACCTACGAGCTGTACTTC
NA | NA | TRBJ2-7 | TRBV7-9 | CASNRDTRSLEQYF | TGTGCCAGTAACCGGGACACGAGATCCCTGGAGCAGTACTTC
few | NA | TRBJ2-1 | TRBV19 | CASGEHRFNEQFF | TGTGCCAGTGGGGAACACCGATTCAATGAGCAGTTCTTC
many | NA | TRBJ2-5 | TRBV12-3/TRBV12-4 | CASSLSETQYF | TGTGCCAGCAGTTTGAGTGAGACCCAGTACTTC
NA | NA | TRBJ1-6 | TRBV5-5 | CASSSGLWSYNSPLHF | TGTGCCAGCAGCTCGGGACTCTGGAGCTATAATTCACCCCTCCACTTT
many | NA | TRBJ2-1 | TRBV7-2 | CASGGTRFSYNEQFF | TGTGCCAGCGGGGGTACCCGGTTCTCCTACAATGAGCAGTTCTTC
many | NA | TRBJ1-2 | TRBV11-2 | CASSPTGTYGYTF | TGTGCCAGCAGCCCGACCGGGACTTATGGCTACACCTTC
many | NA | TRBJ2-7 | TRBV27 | CASSLSARYEQYF | TGTGCCAGCAGTTTATCGGCGCGATACGAGCAGTACTTC
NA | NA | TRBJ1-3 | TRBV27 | CASSPPRVEFNTIYF | TGTGCCAGCAGTCCCCCCAGGGTAGAATTTAACACCATATATTTT
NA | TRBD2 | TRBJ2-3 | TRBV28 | CASSRISGDDTQYF | TGTGCCAGCAGCCGGATTAGCGGGGATGATACGCAGTATTTT
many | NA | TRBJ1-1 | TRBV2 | CASSYIDEAFF | TGTGCCAGCAGTTACATAGACGAAGCTTTCTTT
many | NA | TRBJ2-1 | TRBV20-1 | CSAPTMTKDEQFF | TGCAGTGCTCCTACGATGACGAAGGATGAGCAGTTCTTC
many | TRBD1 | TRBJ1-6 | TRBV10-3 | CAIRLDRAGSPLHF | TGTGCCATCAGGCTTGACAGGGCGGGTTCACCCCTCCACTTT
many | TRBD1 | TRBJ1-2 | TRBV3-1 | CASSQARDRGYGYTF | TGTGCCAGCAGCCAAGCCCGGGACAGGGGCTATGGCTACACCTTC